A selection of T cell receptor beta chains follows, all from one sample in a study of blood T cells in healthy people across ages. Each CDR3 protein gets one entry after TCRdb re-called the 5' RACE reads with MiXCR. The sample has hundreds of thousands of distinct CDR3 sequences; about 53% are singletons. The sample comprised blood. The receptors derive from a man older than 75 in good health. Both conserved end residues are part of each CDR3. D genes are given only for firm matches. Size tells how often a clone was seen (once, few, many) or the class of an expanded clone, and some rows leave it out.

V	J	D	size	DNA	CDR3
TRBV20-1	TRBJ1-5	NA	NA	TGCAGTGCTAGAGATGGGGGTTTGGGCAATCAGCCCCAGCATTTT	CSARDGGLGNQPQHF
TRBV24-1	TRBJ1-1	NA	NA	TGTGCCACCAGTCGCGGGGCCGAAGCTTTCTTT	CATSRGAEAFF
TRBV10-3	TRBJ1-6	TRBD1	NA	TGTGCCATCAGGGGGGACAGGGGCCAAAATTCACCCCTCCACTTT	CAIRGDRGQNSPLHF
TRBV5-1	TRBJ2-7	NA	once	TGCGCCAGCAGTTTCCTGGGGACATACCTTCTGGACGAGCAGTACTTC	CASSFLGTYLLDEQYF
TRBV20-1	TRBJ1-2	NA	NA	TGCAGTGCGAGACCTCGGACAGACTATGGCTACACCTTC	CSARPRTDYGYTF
TRBV2	TRBJ2-1	NA	NA	TGTGCCAGCTGGGGGGTTAGTGAGCAGTTCTTC	CASWGVSEQFF
TRBV4-1	TRBJ2-4	TRBD2	NA	TGCGCCAGCAGCCGCCCTGCGGGAGTGGAGCAGTACTTC	CASSRPAGVEQYF
TRBV3-1	TRBJ2-1	NA	NA	TGTGCCAGCAGCCAAGTAGAGCGGACCTACAATGAGCAGTTCTTC	CASSQVERTYNEQFF
TRBV9	TRBJ2-1	NA	NA	TGTGCCAGCAGCGTACAGGGATTAGTCTACAATGACCAGTTCTTC	CASSVQGLVYNDQFF
TRBV3-1	TRBJ2-1	NA	NA	TGTGCCAGCAGCCCTGGCCTCCTTTACAATGAGCAGTTCTTC	CASSPGLLYNEQFF
TRBV28	TRBJ2-7	TRBD2	NA	TGTGCCACAAATAGGGCGGGAGGAGGGTCCTACGAGCAGTACTTC	CATNRAGGGSYEQYF
TRBV6-2/TRBV6-3	TRBJ2-1	TRBD2	NA	TGTGCCAGCACGAAGGGGTACACTAGCGGTTACAATGAGCAGTTCTTC	CASTKGYTSGYNEQFF
TRBV20-1	TRBJ2-7	NA	NA	TGCAGTGCTAGGAATCCCGGGAGCGCCCACGAGCAGTACTTC	CSARNPGSAHEQYF
TRBV5-1	TRBJ2-1	NA	NA	TGCGCCAGCAGCTTGGGAGGCGGAGCCAATGAGCAGTTCTTC	CASSLGGGANEQFF
TRBV11-2	TRBJ1-2	NA	few	TGTGCCAGCAGCTTAGGAGAGGGGCCAAACTATGGCTACACCTTC	CASSLGEGPNYGYTF
TRBV7-2	TRBJ2-2	TRBD2	NA	TGTGCCAGCAGCACAGGTGGCGGGAGTCGGACCGGGGAGCTGTTTTTT	CASSTGGGSRTGELFF
TRBV27	TRBJ2-1	NA	NA	TGTGCCAGCAGTTTATTCGCAACACAGGGGAGGAATTACAATGAGCAGTTCTTC	CASSLFATQGRNYNEQFF
TRBV12-3/TRBV12-4	TRBJ2-5	TRBD1	few	TGTGCCAGCAGCCCTGGGACAGTACAAGAGACCCAGTACTTC	CASSPGTVQETQYF
TRBV9	TRBJ2-7	NA	NA	TGTGCCAGCAGCGTAAGACAGACCCCCTACGAGCAGTACTTC	CASSVRQTPYEQYF
TRBV24-1	TRBJ2-5	TRBD2	once	TGTGCCACCAGTGATTCTAGCGGGGGGAGGAAGGAGACCCAGTACTTC	CATSDSSGGRKETQYF
TRBV10-3	TRBJ2-7	NA	NA	TGTGCCATCAGGGGGGACACCTCCTACGAGCAGTACTTC	CAIRGDTSYEQYF
TRBV5-1	TRBJ2-3	NA	NA	TGCGCCAGCAGTACCGGTTCCAGATACGCGTATTTT	CASSTGSRYAYF
TRBV27	TRBJ2-5	NA	few	TGTGCCAGCAGGTATTCGGCCCAAGAGACCCAGTACTTC	CASRYSAQETQYF
TRBV20-1	TRBJ2-1	TRBD2	few	TGCAGTGCTAGAGATCTCTCCCGGATAGCGGGAGTCTACAATGAGCAGTTCTTC	CSARDLSRIAGVYNEQFF
TRBV20-1	TRBJ2-3	NA	few	TGCAGTGCTAGAGATCCCTCCGGGGTAGATACGCAGTATTTT	CSARDPSGVDTQYF
TRBV29-1	TRBJ2-3	NA	many	TGCAGCGTAGGGACAGATACGCAGTATTTT	CSVGTDTQYF
TRBV5-6	TRBJ1-3	NA	NA	TGTGCCAGCAGCTACGGTACACCATCTGGCGACACCATATATTTT	CASSYGTPSGDTIYF
TRBV14	TRBJ2-7	NA	NA	TGTGCCAGCAGCCCCCTGGGAGTCTCCGAGCAGTACTTC	CASSPLGVSEQYF
TRBV6-6	TRBJ2-7	TRBD2	NA	TGTGCCAGCAGTTTCCGACTAGCGGGAGACTACGAGCAGTACTTC	CASSFRLAGDYEQYF
TRBV10-3	TRBJ2-7	NA	NA	TGTGCCACCCGGGGCACTGACGAGCAGTACTTC	CATRGTDEQYF
TRBV27	TRBJ2-7	TRBD2	few	TGTGCCAGCAGTCCCCGACTAGCGGGGCTGGGCGAGCAGTACTTC	CASSPRLAGLGEQYF
TRBV29-1	TRBJ2-5	NA	few	TGCAGCGTTGACCCGGGACGGCAAGAGACCCAGTACTTC	CSVDPGRQETQYF
TRBV7-8	TRBJ2-7	NA	NA	TGTGCCAGCACCCCCCGCGGGTTCTCCTACGAGCAGTACTTC	CASTPRGFSYEQYF
TRBV12-5	TRBJ2-7	NA	few	TGTGCTAGTGGTTCACCGGGAGTGTCCTACGAGCAGTACTTC	CASGSPGVSYEQYF
TRBV5-1	TRBJ2-7	TRBD1	few	TGCGCCAGCAGCTTACAGGGGCTTGACTACGAGCAGTACTTC	CASSLQGLDYEQYF
TRBV4-1	TRBJ2-3	TRBD2	NA	TGCGCCAGCAGCCAAGAGGCTAGCGGGAGTGGGAGAGACGCGTATTTT	CASSQEASGSGRDAYF
TRBV29-1	TRBJ2-7	NA	NA	TGCAGCGTTGCCCCACCCAGCGAGCAGTACTTC	CSVAPPSEQYF